These 7 T cell receptor beta chains share one sample of origin, sequenced in a study of blood T cell repertoires in COVID-19. Some clones are missing from TCRdb's copy, which holds only in-frame ones; the method was immunoSEQ multiplex PCR. Found here are around 330,000 clones, approximately 88% of them singletons; the top ten hold 5.2%. What was sequenced was PBMCs or T cells enriched from blood (not recorded which). Receptors originate from a man aged 60 to 75 who had recovered from COVID-19.

The DNA for the CDR3 is TGTGCCAGCAGCGCCCGTAGCGGGGCCCAAGAGACCCAGTACTTC. This encodes CASSARSGAQETQYF. V usage is TRBV9 and J usage is TRBJ2-5; 8 bases are shared with TRBD2. Germline lookup yields CDR1 SGDLS and CDR2 YYNGEE. With 3 bases clipped from V and 1 base from J, the junction kept 5 bases outside the gene matches. CDR3 length: 15 amino acids. Filled out from reference TRBV9 and TRBJ2-5, the complete variable domain reads DSGVTQTPKHLITATGQRVTLRCSPRSGDLSVYWYQQSLDQGLQFLIQYYNGEERAKGNILERFSAQQFPDLHSELNLSSLELGDSALYFCASSARSGAQETQYFGPGTRLLVL.

This chain connects TRBV18 to TRBJ2-1; D gene unclear. The CDR3 totals 15 residues. V dropped 4 bases and J dropped 0 bases, with 10 bases sitting between them. Germline lookup yields CDR1 KGHSH and CDR2 LQKENI. The CDR3 reads CASSLSSSSYNEQFF. CDR3 in DNA: TGTGCCAGCTCACTAAGCTCGAGCTCCTACAATGAGCAGTTCTTC.

As regards this clone: Sequence at one end of the junction differs from germline and may be a read error. The chain combines TRBV7-9 with TRBJ2-7; tentatively, D is TRBD1 (6 bases). CDR3 length: 13 amino acids. From germline, CDR1 is SEHNR and CDR2 FQNEAQ (reference sequence). The CDR3 region has the DNA TGTGCCAGCAGCATAGCACAGGGCCATCAGCAGTACTTC. Protein product: CASSIAQGHQQYF.

This chain uses TRBV5-5 with TRBJ2-1; 9 bases are a match to TRBD2. From germline, CDR1 is SGHKS and CDR2 YYEKEE (reference sequence). The V gene end was trimmed by 5 bases and the J gene end by 3 bases; junction bases not matched to a gene: 3. This CDR3 has 14 residues. The DNA of the CDR3 is TGTGCCAGCAGTAGCGGGGGAGACTACAATGAGCAGTTCTTC. Translated: CASSSGGDYNEQFF.

This clone was picked up a small number of times. The V gene is TRBV24-1, the J gene TRBJ2-7; 9 bases are shared with TRBD2. The CDR3 spans 15 residues. Germline loops: CDR1 KGHDR, CDR2 SFDVKD. After removal of 5 bases from V and 2 bases from J, the junction contained 6 bases not matched to a gene. The CDR3 DNA reads TGTGCCACCAGTGCAGCGGGAGGTCCACCCTACGAGCAGTACTTC. Translated: CATSAAGGPPYEQYF.

A note on this clone: Distinct nucleotide sequences in the sample also encode this CDR3. The chain carries TRBV27 and TRBJ2-5, with D possibly being TRBD2 (5 bases). Germline V lookup: CDR1 MNHEY, CDR2 SMNVEV (reference sequence). This CDR3 contains 14 residues. Trimming stripped 3 bases from V and 5 bases from J, with 13 bases between. The CDR3 nucleotides read TGTGCCAGCAGTTTGGCCGGACGGAGGGAGACCCAGTACTTC. This sequence encodes CASSLAGRRETQYF.

The chain links TRBV3-1 (or the pseudogene TRBV3-2) to TRBJ1-1, with D hard to call. V was clipped by 1 base and J by 6 bases, with 9 bases between them. Germline lookup yields CDR1 LGHDT and CDR2 YNNKEL (reference sequence). The CDR3 extends over 13 amino acids. CDR3 in DNA: TGTGCCAGCAGCCAAGGAGGGATAGCTGAAGCTTTCTTT. Translated: CASSQGGIAEAFF.